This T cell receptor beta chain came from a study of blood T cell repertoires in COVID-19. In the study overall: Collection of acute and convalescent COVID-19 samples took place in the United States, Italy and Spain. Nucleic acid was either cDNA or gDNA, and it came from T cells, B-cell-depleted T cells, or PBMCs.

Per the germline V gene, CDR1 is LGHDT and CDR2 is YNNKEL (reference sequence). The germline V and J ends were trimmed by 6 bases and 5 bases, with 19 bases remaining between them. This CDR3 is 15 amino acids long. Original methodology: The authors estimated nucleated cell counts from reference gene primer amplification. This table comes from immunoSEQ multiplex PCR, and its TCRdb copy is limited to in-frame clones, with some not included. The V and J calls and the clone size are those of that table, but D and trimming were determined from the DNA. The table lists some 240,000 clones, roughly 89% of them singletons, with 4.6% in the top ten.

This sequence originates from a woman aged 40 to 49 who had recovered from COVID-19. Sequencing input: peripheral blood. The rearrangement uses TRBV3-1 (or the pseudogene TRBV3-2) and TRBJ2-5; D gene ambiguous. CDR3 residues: CASRPTIDVGETQYF. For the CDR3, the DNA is TGTGCCAGCAGACCTACTATTGACGTCGGGGAGACCCAGTACTTC.